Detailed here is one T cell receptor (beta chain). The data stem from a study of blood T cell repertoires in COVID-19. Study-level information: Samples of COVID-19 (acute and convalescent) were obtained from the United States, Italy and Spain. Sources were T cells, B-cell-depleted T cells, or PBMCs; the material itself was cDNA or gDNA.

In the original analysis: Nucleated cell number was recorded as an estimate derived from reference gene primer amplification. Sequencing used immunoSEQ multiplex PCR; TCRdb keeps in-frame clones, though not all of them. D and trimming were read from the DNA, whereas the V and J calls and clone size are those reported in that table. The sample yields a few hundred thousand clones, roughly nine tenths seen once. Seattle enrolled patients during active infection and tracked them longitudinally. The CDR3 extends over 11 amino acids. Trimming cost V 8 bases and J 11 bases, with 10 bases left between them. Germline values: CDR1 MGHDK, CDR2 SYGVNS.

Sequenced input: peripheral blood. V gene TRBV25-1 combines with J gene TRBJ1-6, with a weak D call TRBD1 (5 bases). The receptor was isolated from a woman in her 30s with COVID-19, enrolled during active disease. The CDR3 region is CASPGGAPLHF. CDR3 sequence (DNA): TGTGCCAGCCCTGGGGGGGCACCCCTCCACTTT.